This T cell receptor beta chain was identified during a study of blood T cell repertoires in COVID-19. Study as a whole: Acute and convalescent COVID-19 specimens originated in the United States, Italy and Spain.

Germline values: CDR1 SGHTA, CDR2 FQGNSA. This CDR3 has 14 amino acids. V shed 3 bases, J shed 3 bases, and the junction held 1 base outside the gene matches. A single count supports this clone. TCRdb's copy holds only in-frame clones and misses some; the assay was immunoSEQ multiplex PCR. Among about 250,000 clones listed, approximately 85% were seen once. The receptor's source is a man between 50 and 59 years old with COVID-19, enrolled during active disease. Material for sequencing was peripheral blood. The chain couples TRBV7-2 to TRBJ2-7; 11 bases fit TRBD1. CDR3: CASSFGTGGYEQYF. Here the CDR3 DNA reads TGTGCCAGCAGCTTTGGGACAGGGGGCTACGAGCAGTACTTC.